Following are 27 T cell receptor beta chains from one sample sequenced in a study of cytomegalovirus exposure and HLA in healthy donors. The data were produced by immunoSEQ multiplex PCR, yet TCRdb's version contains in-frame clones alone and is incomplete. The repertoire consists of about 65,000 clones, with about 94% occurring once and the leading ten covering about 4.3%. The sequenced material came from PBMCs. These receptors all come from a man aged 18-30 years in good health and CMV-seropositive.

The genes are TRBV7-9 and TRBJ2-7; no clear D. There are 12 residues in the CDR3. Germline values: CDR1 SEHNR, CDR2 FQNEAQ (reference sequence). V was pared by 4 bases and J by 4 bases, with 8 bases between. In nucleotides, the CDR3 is TGTGCCAGCAGCTCCGACAAGTACGAGCAGTACTTC. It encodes CASSSDKYEQYF.

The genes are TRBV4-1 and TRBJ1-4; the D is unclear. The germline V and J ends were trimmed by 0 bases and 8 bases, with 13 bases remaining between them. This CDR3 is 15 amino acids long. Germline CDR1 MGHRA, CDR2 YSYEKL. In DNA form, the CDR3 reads TGCGCCAGCAGCCAAGAAATCCCTGAACGGGAAAAACTGTTTTTT. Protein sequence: CASSQEIPEREKLFF.

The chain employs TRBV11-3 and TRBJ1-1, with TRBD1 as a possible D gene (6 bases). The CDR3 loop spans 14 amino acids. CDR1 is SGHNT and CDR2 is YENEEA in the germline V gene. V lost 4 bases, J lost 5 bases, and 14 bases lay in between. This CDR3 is CASSSPTGTTEAFF. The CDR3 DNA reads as TGTGCCAGCAGCTCCCCTACAGGGACGACTGAAGCTTTCTTT.

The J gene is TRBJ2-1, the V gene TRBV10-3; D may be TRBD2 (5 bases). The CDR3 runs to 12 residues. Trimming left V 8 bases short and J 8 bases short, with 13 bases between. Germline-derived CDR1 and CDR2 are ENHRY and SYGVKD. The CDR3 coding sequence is TGTGCCATCCGGGCAGGAGGTTATGAGCAGTTCTTC. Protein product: CAIRAGGYEQFF.

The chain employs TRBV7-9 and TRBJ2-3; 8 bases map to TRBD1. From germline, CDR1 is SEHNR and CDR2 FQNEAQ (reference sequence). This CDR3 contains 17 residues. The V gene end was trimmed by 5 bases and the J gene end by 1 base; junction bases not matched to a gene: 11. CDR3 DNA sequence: TGTGCCAGCAGCCCCCTCGGTGACAGGGGTCGCACAGATACGCAGTATTTT. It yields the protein CASSPLGDRGRTDTQYF.

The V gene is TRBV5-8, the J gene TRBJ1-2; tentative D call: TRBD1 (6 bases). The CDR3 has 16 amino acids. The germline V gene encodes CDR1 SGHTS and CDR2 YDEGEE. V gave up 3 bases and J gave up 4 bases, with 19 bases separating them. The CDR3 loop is CASSYGPGQKGYGYTF. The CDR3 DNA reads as TGTGCCAGCAGCTATGGACCGGGACAAAAAGGCTATGGCTACACCTTC. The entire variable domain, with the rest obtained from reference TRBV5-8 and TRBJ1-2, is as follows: EAGVTQSPTHLIKTRGQQATLRCSPISGHTSVYWYQQALGLGLQFLLWYDEGEERNRGNFPPRFSGRQFPNYSSELNVNALELEDSALYLCASSYGPGQKGYGYTFGSGTRLTVV.

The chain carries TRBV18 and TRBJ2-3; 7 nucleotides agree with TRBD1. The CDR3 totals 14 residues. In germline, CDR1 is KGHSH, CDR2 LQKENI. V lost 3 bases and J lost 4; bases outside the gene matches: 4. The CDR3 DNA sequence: TGTGCCAGCTCACCGGGGCAGGGGGCAGATACGCAGTATTTT. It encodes CASSPGQGADTQYF. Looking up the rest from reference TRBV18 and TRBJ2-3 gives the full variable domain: NAGVMQNPRHLVRRRGQEARLRCSPMKGHSHVYWYRQLPEEGLKFMVYLQKENIIDESGMPKERFSAEFPKEGPSILRIQQVVRGDSAAYFCASSPGQGADTQYFGPGTRLTVL.

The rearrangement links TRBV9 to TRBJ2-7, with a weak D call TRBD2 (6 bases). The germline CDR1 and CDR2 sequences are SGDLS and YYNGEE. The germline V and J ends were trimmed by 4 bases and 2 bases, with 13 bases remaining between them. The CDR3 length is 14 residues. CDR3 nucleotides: TGTGCCAGCAGCCCCCGGGCGGGAACCTACGAGCAGTACTTC. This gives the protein CASSPRAGTYEQYF.

CDR3 in amino acids: CASSLDGQGGETQYF. The CDR3 DNA reads TGTGCCAGCAGCTTAGACGGACAGGGTGGGGAGACCCAGTACTTC. V gene TRBV11-3 combines with J gene TRBJ2-5; the match to TRBD1 covers 8 bases. The germline gives CDR1 SGHNT, CDR2 YENEEA. CDR3 length: 15 amino acids. J lost 5 bases, V lost 0 bases, and 5 bases had no gene match.

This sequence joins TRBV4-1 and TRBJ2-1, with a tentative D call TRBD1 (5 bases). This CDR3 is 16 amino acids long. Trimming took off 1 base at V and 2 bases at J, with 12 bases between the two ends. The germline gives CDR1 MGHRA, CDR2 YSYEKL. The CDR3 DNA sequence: TGCGCCAGCAGCCAAGTGGTAAGGACACCCTACAATGAGCAGTTCTTC. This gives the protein CASSQVVRTPYNEQFF.

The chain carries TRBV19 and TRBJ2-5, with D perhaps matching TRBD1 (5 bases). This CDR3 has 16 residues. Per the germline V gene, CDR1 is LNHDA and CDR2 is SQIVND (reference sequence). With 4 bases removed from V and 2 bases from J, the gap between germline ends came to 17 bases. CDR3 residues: CASSTDLRAIQETQYF. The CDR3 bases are TGTGCCAGTAGTACGGACCTCAGGGCAATACAAGAGACCCAGTACTTC.

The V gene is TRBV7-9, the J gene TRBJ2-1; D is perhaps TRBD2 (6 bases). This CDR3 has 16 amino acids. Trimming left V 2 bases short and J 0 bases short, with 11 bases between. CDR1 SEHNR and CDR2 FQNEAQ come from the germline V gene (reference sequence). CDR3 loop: CASSLRSGVSYNEQFF. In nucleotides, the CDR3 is TGTGCCAGCAGCTTAAGGTCGGGGGTCTCCTACAATGAGCAGTTCTTC.

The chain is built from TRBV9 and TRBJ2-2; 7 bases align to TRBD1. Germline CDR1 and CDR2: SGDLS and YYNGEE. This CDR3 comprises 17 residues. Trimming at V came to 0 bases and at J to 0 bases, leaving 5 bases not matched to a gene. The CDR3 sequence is CASSVGVQGANTGELFF. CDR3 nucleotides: TGTGCCAGCAGCGTAGGAGTCCAGGGGGCGAACACCGGGGAGCTGTTTTTT.

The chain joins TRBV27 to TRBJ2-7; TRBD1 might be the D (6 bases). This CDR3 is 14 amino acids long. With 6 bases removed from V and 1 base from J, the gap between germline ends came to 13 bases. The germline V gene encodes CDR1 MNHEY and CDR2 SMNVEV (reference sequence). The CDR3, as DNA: TGTGCCAGCAGGGCTGCCGGGACATCCTACGAGCAGTACTTC. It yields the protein CASRAAGTSYEQYF.

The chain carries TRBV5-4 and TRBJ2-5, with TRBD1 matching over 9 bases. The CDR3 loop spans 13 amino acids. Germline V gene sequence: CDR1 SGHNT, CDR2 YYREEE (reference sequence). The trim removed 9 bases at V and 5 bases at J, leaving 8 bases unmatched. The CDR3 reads CATLQGAGETQYF. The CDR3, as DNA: TGTGCCACCCTACAGGGGGCTGGGGAGACCCAGTACTTC.

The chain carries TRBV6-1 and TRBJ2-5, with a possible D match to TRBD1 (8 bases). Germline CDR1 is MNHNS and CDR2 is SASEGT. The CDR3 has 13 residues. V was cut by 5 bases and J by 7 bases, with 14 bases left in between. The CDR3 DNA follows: TGTGCCAGCAGTCCGACAGGGGAGGGGACCCAGTACTTC. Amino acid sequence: CASSPTGEGTQYF.

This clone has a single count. The chain's CDR3 is CASSGRDMNTEAFF. In DNA form, the CDR3 reads TGTGCCAGCAGCGGGAGGGATATGAACACTGAAGCTTTCTTT. The chain employs TRBV14 and TRBJ1-1; D remains unclear. Germline V CDR1 and CDR2: SGHDN, FVKESK. Trimming pared 5 bases from V and 0 bases from J, leaving 10 bases between. The CDR3 loop spans 14 amino acids.

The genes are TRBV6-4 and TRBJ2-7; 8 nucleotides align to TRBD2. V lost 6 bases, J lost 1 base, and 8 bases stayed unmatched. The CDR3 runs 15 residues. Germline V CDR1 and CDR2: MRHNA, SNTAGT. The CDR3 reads CASSCYREGSYEQYF. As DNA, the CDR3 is TGTGCCAGCAGCTGCTACCGGGAGGGTTCCTACGAGCAGTACTTC.

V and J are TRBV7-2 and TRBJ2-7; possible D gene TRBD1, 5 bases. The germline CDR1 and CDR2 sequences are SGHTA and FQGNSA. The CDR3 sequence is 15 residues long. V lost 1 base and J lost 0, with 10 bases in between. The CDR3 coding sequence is TGTGCCAGCAGCTTAGTGTTGACAGCCTCCTACGAGCAGTACTTC. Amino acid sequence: CASSLVLTASYEQYF.

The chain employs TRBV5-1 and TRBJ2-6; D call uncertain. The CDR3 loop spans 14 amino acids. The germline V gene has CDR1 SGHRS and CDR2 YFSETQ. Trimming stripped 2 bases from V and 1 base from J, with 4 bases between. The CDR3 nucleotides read TGCGCCAGCAGCTTCGGTTCTGGGGCCAACGTCCTGACTTTC. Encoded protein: CASSFGSGANVLTF.

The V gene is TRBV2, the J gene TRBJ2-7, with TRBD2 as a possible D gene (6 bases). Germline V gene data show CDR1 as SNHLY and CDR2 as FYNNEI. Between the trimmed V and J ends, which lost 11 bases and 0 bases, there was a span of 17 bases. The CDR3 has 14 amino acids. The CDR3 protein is CALGRGGDSYEQYF. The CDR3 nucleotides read TGTGCCCTAGGGCGAGGCGGGGACTCCTACGAGCAGTACTTC.

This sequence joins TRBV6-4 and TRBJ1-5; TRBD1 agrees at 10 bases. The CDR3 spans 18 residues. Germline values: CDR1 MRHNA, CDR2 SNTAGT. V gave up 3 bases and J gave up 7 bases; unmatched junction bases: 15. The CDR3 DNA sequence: TGTGCCAGCAGTGATTTCCGGGACAGGGGAAGAGGAGGCCAGCCCCAGCATTTT. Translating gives CASSDFRDRGRGGQPQHF.

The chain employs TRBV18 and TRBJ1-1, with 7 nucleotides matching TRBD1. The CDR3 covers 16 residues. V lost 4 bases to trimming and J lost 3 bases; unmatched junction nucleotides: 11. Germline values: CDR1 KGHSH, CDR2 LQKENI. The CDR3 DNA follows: TGTGCCAGCTCACGCGGGACAGTAGGTTTGGACACTGAAGCTTTCTTT. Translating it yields CASSRGTVGLDTEAFF.

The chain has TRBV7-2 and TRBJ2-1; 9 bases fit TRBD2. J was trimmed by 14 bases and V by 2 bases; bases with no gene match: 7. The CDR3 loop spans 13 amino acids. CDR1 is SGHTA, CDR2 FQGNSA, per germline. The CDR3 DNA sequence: TGTGCCAGCAGCTTACCTAGCGGGGCCGGTAAGTTCTTC. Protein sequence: CASSLPSGAGKFF.

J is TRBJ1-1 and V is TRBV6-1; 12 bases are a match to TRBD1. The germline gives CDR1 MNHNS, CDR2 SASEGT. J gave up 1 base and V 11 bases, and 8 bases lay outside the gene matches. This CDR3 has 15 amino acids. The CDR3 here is CAARPGQGANTEAFF. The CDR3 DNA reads TGTGCCGCACGTCCGGGACAGGGGGCGAACACTGAAGCTTTCTTT.

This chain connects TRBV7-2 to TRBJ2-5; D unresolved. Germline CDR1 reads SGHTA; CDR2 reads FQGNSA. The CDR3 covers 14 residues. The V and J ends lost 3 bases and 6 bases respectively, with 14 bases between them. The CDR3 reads CASSFGAPSQTQYF. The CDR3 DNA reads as TGTGCCAGCAGCTTCGGAGCCCCTAGTCAGACCCAGTACTTC. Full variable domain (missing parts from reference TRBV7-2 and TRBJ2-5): GAGVSQSPSNKVTEKGKDVELRCDPISGHTALYWYRQSLGQGLEFLIYFQGNSAPDKSGLPSDRFSAERTGGSVSTLTIQRTQQEDSAVYLCASSFGAPSQTQYFGPGTRLLVL.

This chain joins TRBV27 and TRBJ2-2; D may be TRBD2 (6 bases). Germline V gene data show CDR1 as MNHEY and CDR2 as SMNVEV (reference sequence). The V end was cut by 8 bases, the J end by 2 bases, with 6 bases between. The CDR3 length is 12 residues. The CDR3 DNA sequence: TGTGCCAGCGGGACTAACACCGGGGAGCTGTTTTTT. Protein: CASGTNTGELFF.